The clone carrying this TCR beta chain was observed a handful of times. A second 7 to 11 cycle PCR used barcoded and J-beta primers. MiXCR was run by TCRdb on the 5' RACE reads, yielding one entry per CDR3 protein. Among about 290,000 distinct CDR3 sequences, about 25% were seen once, and the ten largest hold about 30%. These data are taken from a study of blood T cells in healthy people across ages. What was sequenced was blood. The receptor was isolated from a woman in her 70s in good health.

The CDR3 nucleotides are TGCGCCAGCAGCCCCGAAAGCACAGATACGCAGTATTTT. Residues: CASSPESTDTQYF. The V call is TRBV4-1, the J call TRBJ2-3; unclear D gene. Trimming cost V 4 bases and J 0 bases, with 5 bases left between them. The CDR3 length is 13 residues. The V gene's germline CDR1 is MGHRA and CDR2 YSYEKL.